The entry below describes one T cell receptor beta chain. Its antigen is currently unknown. V was cut by 0 bases and J by 1 base, with 11 bases left in between. The CDR3 length is 15 residues. CDR1 is SGDLS and CDR2 is YYNGEE in the germline V gene. Graft specimens yielded both intraepithelial and lamina propria lymphocytes. This table comes from immunoSEQ multiplex PCR, and its TCRdb copy is limited to in-frame clones, with some not included. The table includes under 75,000 clones, around 90% detected once. The data were obtained in a study of graft-versus-host responses after intestinal transplantation. General observations from the study: Allografts of patients with graft-donor T cell macrochimerism showed high graft-versus-host to host-versus-graft clone ratios. Recipient marrow harbored GvH clones, some of which surfaced first in ileum or blood.

V gene TRBV9 combines with J gene TRBJ2-7, with D perhaps given as TRBD1 or TRBD2 (5 bases each). The sample was ileum tissue, taken roughly 54 weeks after transplant. The sequence came from a human patient who received an intestinal transplant, so some T cells may come from the graft donor. CDR3 in DNA: TGTGCCAGCAGCGTAGGCGCAGGGAGTTCCTACGAGCAGTACTTC. This translates into CASSVGAGSSYEQYF.